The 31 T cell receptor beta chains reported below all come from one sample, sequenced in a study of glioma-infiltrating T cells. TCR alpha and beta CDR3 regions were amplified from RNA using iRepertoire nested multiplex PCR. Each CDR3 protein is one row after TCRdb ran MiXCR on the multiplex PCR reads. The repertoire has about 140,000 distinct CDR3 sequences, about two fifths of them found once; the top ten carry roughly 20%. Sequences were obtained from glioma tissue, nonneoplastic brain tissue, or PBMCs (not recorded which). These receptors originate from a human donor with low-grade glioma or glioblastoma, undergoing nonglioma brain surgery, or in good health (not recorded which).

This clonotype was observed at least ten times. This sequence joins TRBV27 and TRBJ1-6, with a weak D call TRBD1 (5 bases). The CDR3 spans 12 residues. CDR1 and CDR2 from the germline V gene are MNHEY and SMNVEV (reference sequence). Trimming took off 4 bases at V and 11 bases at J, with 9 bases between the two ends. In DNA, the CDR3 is TGTGCCAGCAGTTCCCAGGGAGCACCCCTCCACTTT. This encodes CASSSQGAPLHF.

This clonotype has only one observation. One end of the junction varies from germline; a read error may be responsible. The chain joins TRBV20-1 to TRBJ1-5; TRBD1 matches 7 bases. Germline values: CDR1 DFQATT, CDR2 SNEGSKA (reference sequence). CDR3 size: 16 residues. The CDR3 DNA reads TGCAGTGCTAGAGATGGGACAGTGTATAGCAATCAGCACCAGCATTTT. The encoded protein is CSARDGTVYSNQHQHF.

Here the CDR3 reads CASSQVTGPYNEQFF. CDR3 bases: TGTGCCAGCAGCCAAGTCACAGGGCCCTACAATGAGCAGTTCTTC. The J gene is TRBJ2-1, the V gene TRBV3-1; the D gene is possibly TRBD1 (6 bases). The CDR3 is 15 residues long. The ends were cut back, 1 base at V and 2 bases at J, with 9 bases in the middle. From germline, CDR1 is LGHDT and CDR2 YNNKEL (reference sequence).

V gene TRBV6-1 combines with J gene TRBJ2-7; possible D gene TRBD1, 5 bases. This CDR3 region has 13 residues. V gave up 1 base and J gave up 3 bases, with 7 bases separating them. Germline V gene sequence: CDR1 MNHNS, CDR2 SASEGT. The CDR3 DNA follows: TGTGCCAGCAGTGAAGGACAGAACTACGAGCAGTACTTC. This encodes CASSEGQNYEQYF.

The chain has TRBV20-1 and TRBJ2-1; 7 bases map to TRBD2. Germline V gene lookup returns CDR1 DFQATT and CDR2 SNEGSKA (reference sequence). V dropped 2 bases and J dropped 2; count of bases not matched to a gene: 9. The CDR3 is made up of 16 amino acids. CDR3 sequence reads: CSARRGLSGAYNEQFF. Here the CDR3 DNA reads TGCAGTGCTAGACGAGGTTTAAGCGGGGCCTACAATGAGCAGTTCTTC.

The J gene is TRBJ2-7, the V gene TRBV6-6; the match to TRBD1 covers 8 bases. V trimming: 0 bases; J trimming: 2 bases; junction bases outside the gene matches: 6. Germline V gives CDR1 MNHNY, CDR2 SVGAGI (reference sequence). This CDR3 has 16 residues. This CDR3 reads CASSYSSWDRPYEQYF. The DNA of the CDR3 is TGTGCCAGCAGTTACTCGAGTTGGGACAGGCCCTACGAGCAGTACTTC.

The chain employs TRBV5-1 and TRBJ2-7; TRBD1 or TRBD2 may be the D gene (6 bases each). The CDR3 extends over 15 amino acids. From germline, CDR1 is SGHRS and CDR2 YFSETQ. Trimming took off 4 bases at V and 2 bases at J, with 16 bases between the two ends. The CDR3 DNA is TGCGCCAGCAGCCCCGGAGGGACATCACCCTACGAGCAGTACTTC. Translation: CASSPGGTSPYEQYF.

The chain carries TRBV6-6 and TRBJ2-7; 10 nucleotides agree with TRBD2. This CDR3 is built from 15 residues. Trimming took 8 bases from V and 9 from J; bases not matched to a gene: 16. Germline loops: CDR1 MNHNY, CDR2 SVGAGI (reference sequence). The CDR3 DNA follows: TGTGCCAGCGGACAAGGGGCTAGCGGGAGTTATGGGCAGTACTTC. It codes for CASGQGASGSYGQYF.

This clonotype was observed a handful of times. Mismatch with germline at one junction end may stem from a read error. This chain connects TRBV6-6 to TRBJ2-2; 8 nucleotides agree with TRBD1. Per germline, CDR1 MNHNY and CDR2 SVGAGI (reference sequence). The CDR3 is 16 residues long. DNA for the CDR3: TGTGCCAGCAGATACTCCGGGACAGGGAACACCGGGGAGCTGTTTTTT. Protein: CASRYSGTGNTGELFF.

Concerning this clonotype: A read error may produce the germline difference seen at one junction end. The CDR3 loop is CASGLPPSYEQHF. Here the CDR3 DNA reads TGTGCCAGTGGACTGCCCCCGTCCTACGAGCAGCACTTC. V and J are TRBV6-1 and TRBJ2-7; maybe TRBD2 (5 bases). The CDR3 is 13 residues long. CDR1 MNHNS and CDR2 SASEGT come from the germline V gene.

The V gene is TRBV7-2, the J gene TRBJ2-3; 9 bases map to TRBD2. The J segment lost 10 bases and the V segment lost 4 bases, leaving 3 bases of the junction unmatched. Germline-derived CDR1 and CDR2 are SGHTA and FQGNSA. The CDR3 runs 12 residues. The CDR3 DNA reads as TGTGCCAGCAGCTCTAGCGGGAATGCGCAGTATTTT. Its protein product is CASSSSGNAQYF.

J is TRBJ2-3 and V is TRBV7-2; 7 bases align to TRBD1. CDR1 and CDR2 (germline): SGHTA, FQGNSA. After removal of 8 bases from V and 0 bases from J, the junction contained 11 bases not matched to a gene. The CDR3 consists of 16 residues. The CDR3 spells CASGYMDRLSTDTQYF. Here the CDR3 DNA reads TGTGCCAGCGGATACATGGACAGGCTTAGCACAGATACGCAGTATTTT.

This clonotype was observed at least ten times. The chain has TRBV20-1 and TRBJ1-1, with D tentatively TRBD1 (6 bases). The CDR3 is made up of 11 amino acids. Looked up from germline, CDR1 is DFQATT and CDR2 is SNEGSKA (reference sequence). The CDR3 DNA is TGCAGCACATTAGGGGGGACTGAAGCTTTCTTT. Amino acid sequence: CSTLGGTEAFF.

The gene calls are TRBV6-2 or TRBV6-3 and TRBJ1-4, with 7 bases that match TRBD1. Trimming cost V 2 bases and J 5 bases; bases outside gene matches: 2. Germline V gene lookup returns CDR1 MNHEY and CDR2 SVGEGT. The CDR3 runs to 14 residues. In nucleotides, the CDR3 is TGTGCCAGCAGTTACCTGGGACAGAATGAAAAACTGTTTTTT. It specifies CASSYLGQNEKLFF.

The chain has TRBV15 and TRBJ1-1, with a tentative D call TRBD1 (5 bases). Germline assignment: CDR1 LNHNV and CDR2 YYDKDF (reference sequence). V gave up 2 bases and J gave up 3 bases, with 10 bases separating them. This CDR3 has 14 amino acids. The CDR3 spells CATSRQGRDTEAFF. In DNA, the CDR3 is TGTGCCACCAGCAGACAGGGTAGGGACACTGAAGCTTTCTTT.

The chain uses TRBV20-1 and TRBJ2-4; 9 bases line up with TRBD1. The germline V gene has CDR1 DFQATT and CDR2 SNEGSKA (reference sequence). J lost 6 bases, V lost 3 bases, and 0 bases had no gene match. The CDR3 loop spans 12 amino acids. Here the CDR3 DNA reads TGCAGTGCTAGGGGACAGGGAAACATTCAGTACTTC. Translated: CSARGQGNIQYF.

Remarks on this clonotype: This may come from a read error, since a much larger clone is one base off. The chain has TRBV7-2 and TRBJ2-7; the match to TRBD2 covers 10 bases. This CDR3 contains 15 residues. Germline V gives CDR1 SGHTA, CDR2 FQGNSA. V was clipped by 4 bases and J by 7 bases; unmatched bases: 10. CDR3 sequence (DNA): TGTGCCAGCAGCTCCCGGACTAGCGGTAGGAATGAGCAGTACTTC. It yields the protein CASSSRTSGRNEQYF.

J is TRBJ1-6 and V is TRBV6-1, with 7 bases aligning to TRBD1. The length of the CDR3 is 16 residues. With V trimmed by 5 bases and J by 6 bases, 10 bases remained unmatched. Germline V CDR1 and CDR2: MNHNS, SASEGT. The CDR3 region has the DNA TGTGCCAGCAGTTTAAGTGGGGGACAGAGTAATTCACCCCTCCACTTT. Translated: CASSLSGGQSNSPLHF.

In nucleotides, the CDR3 is TGTGCCAGCAGCTTAGCGGGAGTTTTCAATGAGCAGTTCTTC. Encoded protein: CASSLAGVFNEQFF. This chain connects TRBV7-2 to TRBJ2-1; D may be TRBD2 (5 bases). In germline, CDR1 is SGHTA, CDR2 FQGNSA. The CDR3 runs to 14 residues. V lost 0 bases, J lost 6 bases, and 9 bases lay in between.

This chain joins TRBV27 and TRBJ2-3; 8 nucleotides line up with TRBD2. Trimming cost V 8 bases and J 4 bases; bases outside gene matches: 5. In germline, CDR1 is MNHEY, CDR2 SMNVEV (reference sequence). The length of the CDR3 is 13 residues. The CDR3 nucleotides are TGTGCCAGCGCAGCGGGAGTGGCAGATACGCAGTATTTT. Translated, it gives CASAAGVADTQYF.

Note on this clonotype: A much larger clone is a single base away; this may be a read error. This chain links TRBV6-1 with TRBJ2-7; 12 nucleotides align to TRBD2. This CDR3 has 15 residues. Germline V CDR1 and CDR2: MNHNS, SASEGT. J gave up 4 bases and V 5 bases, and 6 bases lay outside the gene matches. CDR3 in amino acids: CASSSRTSGIYEQYF. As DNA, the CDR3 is TGTGCCAGCAGTTCCAGGACTAGCGGGATTTACGAGCAGTACTTC.

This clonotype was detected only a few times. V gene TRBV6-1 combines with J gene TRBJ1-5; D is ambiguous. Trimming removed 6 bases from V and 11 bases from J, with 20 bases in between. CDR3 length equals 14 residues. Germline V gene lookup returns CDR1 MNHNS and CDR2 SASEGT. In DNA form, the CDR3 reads TGTGCCAGCAGACCCACCCCCGTATTTAAGTCCCAGCATTTT. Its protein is CASRPTPVFKSQHF.

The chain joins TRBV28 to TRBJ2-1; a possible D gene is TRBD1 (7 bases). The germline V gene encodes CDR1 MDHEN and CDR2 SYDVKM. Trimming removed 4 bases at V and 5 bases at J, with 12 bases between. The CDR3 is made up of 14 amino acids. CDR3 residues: CASSWQGGHNEQFF. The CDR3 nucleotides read TGTGCCAGCAGTTGGCAGGGGGGACACAATGAGCAGTTCTTC.

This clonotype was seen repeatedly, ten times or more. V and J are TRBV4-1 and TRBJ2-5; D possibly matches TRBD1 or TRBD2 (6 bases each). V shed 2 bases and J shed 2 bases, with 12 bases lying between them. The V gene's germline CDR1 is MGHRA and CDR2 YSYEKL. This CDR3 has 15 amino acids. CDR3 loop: CASSQPQGRQETQYF. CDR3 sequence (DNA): TGCGCCAGCAGCCAACCTCAGGGGAGGCAAGAGACCCAGTACTTC.

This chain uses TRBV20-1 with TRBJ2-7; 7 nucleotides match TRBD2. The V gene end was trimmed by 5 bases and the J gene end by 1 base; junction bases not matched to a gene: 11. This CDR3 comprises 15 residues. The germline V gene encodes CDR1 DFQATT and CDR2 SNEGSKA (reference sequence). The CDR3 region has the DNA TGCAGTGCTGAATTCGCGGGGGATAGTTCCTACGAGCAGTACTTC. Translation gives CSAEFAGDSSYEQYF.

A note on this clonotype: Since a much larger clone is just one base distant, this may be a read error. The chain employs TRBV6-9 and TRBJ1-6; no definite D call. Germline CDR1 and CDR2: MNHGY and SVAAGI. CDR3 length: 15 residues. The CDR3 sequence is CACSYSNEVGSPLHF. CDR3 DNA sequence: TGTGCCTGCAGTTACTCGAACGAGGTCGGTTCACCCCTCCACTTT.

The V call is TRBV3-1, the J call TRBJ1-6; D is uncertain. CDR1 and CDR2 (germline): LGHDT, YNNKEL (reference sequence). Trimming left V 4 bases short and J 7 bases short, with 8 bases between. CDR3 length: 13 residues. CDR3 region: CASSRQSNSPLHF. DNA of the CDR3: TGTGCCAGCAGCCGACAAAGCAATTCACCCCTCCACTTT.

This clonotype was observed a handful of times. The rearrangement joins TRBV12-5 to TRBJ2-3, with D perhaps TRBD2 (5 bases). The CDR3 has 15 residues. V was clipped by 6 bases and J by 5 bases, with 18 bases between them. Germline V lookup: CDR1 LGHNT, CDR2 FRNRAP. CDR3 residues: CASGWSGIPQDTQYF. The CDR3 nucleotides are TGTGCTAGTGGCTGGAGCGGAATCCCACAAGATACGCAGTATTTT.

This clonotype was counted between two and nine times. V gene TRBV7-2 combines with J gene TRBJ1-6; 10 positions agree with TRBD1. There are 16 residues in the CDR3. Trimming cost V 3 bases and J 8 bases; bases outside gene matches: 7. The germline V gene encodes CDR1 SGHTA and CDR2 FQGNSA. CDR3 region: CASSFSFGTGDSPLHF. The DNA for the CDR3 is TGTGCCAGCAGCTTTTCCTTCGGGACAGGGGATTCACCCCTCCACTTT.

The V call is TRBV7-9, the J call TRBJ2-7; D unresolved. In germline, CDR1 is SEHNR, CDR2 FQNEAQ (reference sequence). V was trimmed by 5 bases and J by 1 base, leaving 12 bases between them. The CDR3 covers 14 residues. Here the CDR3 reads CASSLSAGSYEQYF. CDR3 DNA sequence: TGTGCCAGCAGCCTCAGTGCCGGGTCCTACGAGCAGTACTTC.

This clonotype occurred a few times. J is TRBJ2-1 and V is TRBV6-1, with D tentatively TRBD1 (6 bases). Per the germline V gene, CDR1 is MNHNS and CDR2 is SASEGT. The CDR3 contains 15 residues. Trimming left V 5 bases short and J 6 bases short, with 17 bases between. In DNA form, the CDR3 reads TGTGCCAGCAGTAGGACAGCCAGGAGCGGCAATGAGCAGTTCTTC. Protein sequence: CASSRTARSGNEQFF.